One TCR beta chain is described in this entry. The sample originates from a study of cytomegalovirus exposure and HLA in healthy donors. J gave up 8 bases and V 8 bases, and 3 bases lay outside the gene matches. The CDR3 is made up of 12 amino acids. In germline, CDR1 is SNHLY, CDR2 FYNNEI. The PCR had 60 Vbeta and 13 Jbeta primers. Sequenced by immunoSEQ multiplex PCR; TCRdb stores in-frame clones only, minus some. The sample lists some 110,000 clones; more than 75% were seen once. V and J are TRBV2 and TRBJ1-3, with 10 bases aligning to TRBD1. The sequenced sample was PBMCs. The TCR was taken from a middle-aged man in good health and CMV-seronegative. The CDR3: CASGQGGDTIYF. The CDR3 DNA is TGTGCCAGCGGACAGGGGGGGGACACCATATATTTT.